The clone carrying this T cell receptor beta chain has just a few counts. The antigen is undetermined. Germline V gene data show CDR1 as SNHLY and CDR2 as FYNNEI. The CDR3 extends over 10 amino acids. The sample is drawn from a study of blood T cells in healthy people across ages. Study-wide results and caveats: Unsorted PBMCs prevented conclusive naive versus antigen-experienced comparison.

The extraction recovered at least 5.5 micrograms of total RNA per sample. The second PCR ran about 6 to 12 cycles with a sample-barcoded 5' primer and J-beta primers. MiXCR was run by TCRdb on the 5' RACE reads, yielding one entry per CDR3 protein. The table lists about 970,000 distinct CDR3 sequences, approximately 50% of them singletons. The gene calls are TRBV2 and TRBJ2-5, with D possibly TRBD2 on 6 matching bases. The better agreement between TRBJ2-7 and the DNA end casts doubt on the J call. The sequence was obtained from an older woman in good health. Sequencing was done on a sample of blood. This CDR3 is CASAGREQYF. In nucleotides, the CDR3 is TGTGCCAGTGCGGGACGCGAGCAGTACTTC.